These 28 T cell receptor beta chains were all obtained from the same sample, sequenced in a study of blood T cell repertoires in COVID-19. The assay was immunoSEQ multiplex PCR, and TCRdb's table has in-frame clones only and misses some. The table includes 100,000 to 150,000 clones, 82% detected once. The specimen sequenced was peripheral blood. The origin of the receptors is a human donor in a cohort sampled during active COVID-19.

The chain uses TRBV13 and TRBJ2-3, with 9 bases identical to TRBD1. Germline V gene data show CDR1 as PRHDT and CDR2 as FYEKMQ (reference sequence). The ends lost 5 bases at V and 2 bases at J; junction bases unmatched: 5. The CDR3 consists of 15 residues. The CDR3, as DNA: TGTGCCAGCAGCACCCGGGACAGGGACACAGATACGCAGTATTTT. Translation: CASSTRDRDTDTQYF.

CDR3 nucleotides: TGTGCCAGCAGCTTGGTAACGGGGACTAGCGTCCATGAGCAGTTCTTC. Its protein is CASSLVTGTSVHEQFF. The V and J genes are TRBV5-5 and TRBJ2-1, with TRBD2 matching over 10 bases. CDR1 is SGHKS and CDR2 is YYEKEE in the germline V gene (reference sequence). V shed 0 bases, J shed 8 bases, and the junction held 8 bases outside the gene matches. This CDR3 comprises 16 residues.

The V gene is TRBV24-1, the J gene TRBJ2-3, with TRBD2 matching over 9 bases. Germline V CDR1 and CDR2: KGHDR, SFDVKD. J lost 1 base, V lost 3 bases, and 10 bases had no gene match. CDR3 length: 18 residues. CDR3 sequence reads: CATSDAGRGGGGTDTQYF. The DNA for the CDR3 is TGTGCCACCAGTGATGCGGGGCGGGGGGGCGGCGGCACAGATACGCAGTATTTT.

The V call is TRBV19, the J call TRBJ1-5; D remains ambiguous. Germline CDR1 LNHDA, CDR2 SQIVND (reference sequence). Trimming removed 5 bases from V and 0 bases from J, with 11 bases in between. The length of the CDR3 is 15 residues. The CDR3 DNA is TGTGCCAGTAGTCCCGGACTCACTAGCAATCAGCCCCAGCATTTT. Encoded protein: CASSPGLTSNQPQHF. The full variable domain, its missing parts supplied by reference TRBV19 and TRBJ1-5, is DGGITQSPKYLFRKEGQNVTLSCEQNLNHDAMYWYRQDPGQGLRLIYYSQIVNDFQKGDIAEGYSVSREKKESFPLTVTSAQKNPTAFYLCASSPGLTSNQPQHFGDGTRLSIL.

The rearrangement joins TRBV6-2 or TRBV6-3 to TRBJ1-1; D remains unclear. In germline, CDR1 is MNHEY, CDR2 SVGEGT. The CDR3 contains 15 residues. Trimming removed 0 bases at V and 1 base at J, with 9 bases between. CDR3 sequence: CASSYSRAANTEAFF. CDR3 sequence (DNA): TGTGCCAGCAGTTACTCGAGGGCGGCGAACACTGAAGCTTTCTTT.

This clone is a singleton in its sample. CDR3 amino acids: CASSWGQRQETQYF. In DNA form, the CDR3 reads TGTGCCAGCAGCTGGGGACAGCGGCAAGAGACCCAGTACTTC. The chain carries TRBV11-2 and TRBJ2-5; 7 positions agree with TRBD1. The CDR3 is 14 amino acids. Trimming took 4 bases from V and 2 from J; bases not matched to a gene: 4. In germline, CDR1 is SGHAT, CDR2 FQNNGV.

The chain links TRBV6-5 to TRBJ1-5; D unresolved. CDR1 is MNHEY and CDR2 is SVGAGI in the germline V gene. The ends were cut back, 8 bases at V and 3 bases at J, with 14 bases in the middle. CDR3 length: 14 residues. DNA for the CDR3: TGTGCCAGCCCTGAGCCGATCCTCAATCAGCCCCAGCATTTT. This codes for CASPEPILNQPQHF.

This rearrangement joins TRBV4-2 to TRBJ2-1; 14 bases are shared with TRBD2. CDR1 LGHNA and CDR2 YNFKEQ come from the germline V gene. J was trimmed by 10 bases and V by 5 bases; bases with no gene match: 4. The CDR3 is made up of 14 amino acids. CDR3 sequence (DNA): TGTGCCAGCAGCTTTGGGACTAGCGGGAGAGAGCAGTTCTTC. Residues: CASSFGTSGREQFF.

The V gene is TRBV10-3, the J gene TRBJ2-3, with TRBD2 matching over 9 bases. Germline values: CDR1 ENHRY, CDR2 SYGVKD. The CDR3 is 16 residues long. J was trimmed by 4 bases and V by 7 bases; bases with no gene match: 12. This chain's CDR3 is CAIKDSVAGDPDTQYF. DNA for the CDR3: TGTGCCATCAAAGATTCTGTAGCGGGGGACCCAGATACGCAGTATTTT.

This chain connects TRBV5-5 to TRBJ1-4; D uncertain. CDR1 and CDR2 from the germline V gene are SGHKS and YYEKEE (reference sequence). The ends were cut back, 1 base at V and 0 bases at J, with 7 bases in the middle. The CDR3 spans 15 residues. The CDR3 here is CASSLFIATNEKLFF. The DNA for the CDR3 is TGTGCCAGCAGCTTGTTCATAGCAACTAATGAAAAACTGTTTTTT.

The gene calls are TRBV4-3 and TRBJ2-1; TRBD2 aligns across 9 bases. From germline, CDR1 is LGHNA and CDR2 YSLEER. J lost 5 bases, V lost 0 bases, and 8 bases had no gene match. This CDR3 comprises 17 residues. In DNA, the CDR3 is TGCGCCAGCAGCCAAGAACTAGTCAGCGGGGGGCACAATGAGCAGTTCTTC. Its protein product is CASSQELVSGGHNEQFF.

This clone came up once. The chain uses TRBV28 and TRBJ1-1; perhaps TRBD1 as D (5 bases). With 9 bases removed from V and 6 bases from J, the gap between germline ends came to 14 bases. This CDR3 has 12 residues. The germline V gene has CDR1 MDHEN and CDR2 SYDVKM. The CDR3 nucleotides read TGTGCCAGTAATAAGGGGTTCGCTGAAGCTTTCTTT. Translated: CASNKGFAEAFF.

CDR3 protein: CASSQEWGGAYNEQFF. CDR3 bases: TGCGCCAGCAGCCAAGAATGGGGGGGGGCTTACAATGAGCAGTTCTTC. V usage is TRBV4-3 and J usage is TRBJ2-1, with D possibly TRBD2 on 7 matching bases. CDR1 is LGHNA, CDR2 YSLEER, per germline. V was pared by 0 bases and J by 4 bases, with 13 bases between. This CDR3 is 16 amino acids long.

The chain joins TRBV19 to TRBJ1-3; D not certain. Trimming took off 4 bases at V and 0 bases at J, with 7 bases between the two ends. The germline V gene has CDR1 LNHDA and CDR2 SQIVND (reference sequence). The CDR3 runs 14 residues. The CDR3 reads CASSTGISGNTIYF. The DNA of the CDR3 is TGTGCCAGTAGTACAGGTATCTCTGGAAACACCATATATTTT. The full variable domain, in which reference TRBV19 and TRBJ1-3 provide the parts outside the CDR3, is DGGITQSPKYLFRKEGQNVTLSCEQNLNHDAMYWYRQDPGQGLRLIYYSQIVNDFQKGDIAEGYSVSREKKESFPLTVTSAQKNPTAFYLCASSTGISGNTIYFGEGSWLTVV.

This sequence joins TRBV6-5 and TRBJ2-5; 12 bases align to TRBD2. J gave up 3 bases and V 5 bases, and 4 bases lay outside the gene matches. Germline values: CDR1 MNHEY, CDR2 SVGAGI. The CDR3 length is 15 residues. CDR3 in amino acids: CASSRLAGEKETQYF. The CDR3 DNA reads TGTGCCAGCAGTAGACTAGCGGGGGAAAAAGAGACCCAGTACTTC.

The J gene is TRBJ2-2, the V gene TRBV18, with 8 nucleotides matching TRBD1. The J segment lost 4 bases and the V segment lost 3 bases, leaving 10 bases of the junction unmatched. Looked up from germline, CDR1 is KGHSH and CDR2 is LQKENI. This CDR3 has 17 residues. DNA of the CDR3: TGTGCCAGCTCACCCCCCGCAGGGGGCGTCGGCACCGGGGAGCTGTTTTTT. This sequence encodes CASSPPAGGVGTGELFF.

The rearrangement uses TRBV7-6 and TRBJ2-2; tentative D call: TRBD1 (6 bases). CDR3 length: 16 residues. V was pared by 5 bases and J by 3 bases, with 16 bases between. CDR1 and CDR2 from the germline V gene are SGHVS and FNYEAQ. For the CDR3, the DNA is TGTGCCAGCAGCCCCCTCCGGGCAGGGGACACCGGGGAGCTGTTTTTT. It specifies CASSPLRAGDTGELFF.

V and J are TRBV7-6 and TRBJ2-3, with a weak D call TRBD1 (7 bases). The CDR3 covers 15 residues. V shed 1 base and J shed 4 bases, with 12 bases lying between them. The germline V gene has CDR1 SGHVS and CDR2 FNYEAQ. The CDR3 sequence: CASSLGAGGSDTQYF. Here the CDR3 DNA reads TGTGCCAGCAGCTTAGGGGCAGGGGGGTCAGATACGCAGTATTTT.

CDR3: CASSSPQEQYF. The DNA of the CDR3 is TGTGCCAGCAGTTCCCCCCAGGAGCAGTACTTC. The chain carries TRBV28 and TRBJ2-7; D not certain. Trimming stripped 4 bases from V and 7 bases from J, with 8 bases between. From germline, CDR1 is MDHEN and CDR2 SYDVKM. The CDR3 is 11 amino acids.

The chain is built from TRBV5-1 and TRBJ1-4; D unclear. The CDR3 is 13 amino acids. V was shortened by 1 base and J by 5 bases, with 6 bases between the two germline ends. Germline V gene sequence: CDR1 SGHRS, CDR2 YFSETQ. The DNA of the CDR3 is TGCGCCAGCAGCTTGACAAAGAATGAAAAACTGTTTTTT. Protein product: CASSLTKNEKLFF. Filled out from reference TRBV5-1 and TRBJ1-4, the complete variable domain reads KAGVTQTPRYLIKTRGQQVTLSCSPISGHRSVSWYQQTPGQGLQFLFEYFSETQRNKGNFPGRFSGRQFSNSRSEMNVSTLELGDSALYLCASSLTKNEKLFFGSGTQLSVL.

The CDR3 reads CASSMGLAGGRAGELFF. In DNA, the CDR3 is TGTGCCAGCAGCATGGGACTAGCGGGGGGAAGGGCCGGGGAGCTGTTTTTT. The J gene is TRBJ2-2, the V gene TRBV13; 15 bases fit TRBD2. The V and J ends lost 5 bases and 6 bases, in that order; junction bases with no gene match: 7. The length of the CDR3 is 17 residues. Germline assignment: CDR1 PRHDT and CDR2 FYEKMQ (reference sequence).

The chain couples TRBV5-6 to TRBJ1-5; tentative D call: TRBD1 (5 bases). The CDR3 runs to 15 residues. In germline, CDR1 is SGHDT, CDR2 YYEEEE. Trimming stripped 4 bases from V and 1 base from J, with 12 bases between. This chain's CDR3 is CASSQGLGSNQPQHF. The CDR3 region has the DNA TGTGCCAGCAGCCAGGGACTGGGGAGCAATCAGCCCCAGCATTTT.

The V gene is TRBV5-6, the J gene TRBJ1-3; D is undetermined. Deletions cut 5 bases from V and 4 bases from J, with 13 bases between. Germline assignment: CDR1 SGHDT and CDR2 YYEEEE. This CDR3 spans 14 amino acids. Here the CDR3 DNA reads TGTGCCAGCAGGTTACGAGGGAGCGGAAACACCATATATTTT. It encodes CASRLRGSGNTIYF.

Written as DNA, the CDR3 is TGTGCCAGCAGCCCAACCCTCCAGGGGACAAATTCACCCCTCCACTTT. Translating it yields CASSPTLQGTNSPLHF. This sequence joins TRBV3-1 (or the pseudogene TRBV3-2) and TRBJ1-6, with D possibly TRBD1 on 6 matching bases. CDR3 size: 16 residues. Trimming shortened V by 4 bases and J by 7 bases, and 17 bases separated the two germline ends. CDR1 and CDR2 (germline): LGHDT, YNNKEL (reference sequence).

This rearrangement joins TRBV28 to TRBJ1-2; D not resolved. Germline values: CDR1 MDHEN, CDR2 SYDVKM. This CDR3 has 15 amino acids. Trimming pared 5 bases from V and 0 bases from J, leaving 13 bases between. In DNA form, the CDR3 reads TGTGCCAGCAGTCCCCCAAATGTCCCTAACTATGGCTACACCTTC. It specifies CASSPPNVPNYGYTF.

This clone occurred once. The rearrangement uses TRBV6-5 and TRBJ2-1, with TRBD2 matching 13 bases. Per germline, CDR1 MNHEY and CDR2 SVGAGI. The trim removed 4 bases at V and 4 bases at J, leaving 1 base unmatched. There are 15 residues in the CDR3. The CDR3 loop is CASSWTSGGYNEQFF. In DNA form, the CDR3 reads TGTGCCAGCAGTTGGACTAGCGGGGGTTACAATGAGCAGTTCTTC.

The V and J genes are TRBV6-2 or TRBV6-3 and TRBJ2-5; TRBD2 matches 8 bases. This CDR3 contains 15 residues. CDR1 is MNHEY and CDR2 is SVGEGT in the germline V gene. V lost 2 bases and J lost 0; bases outside the gene matches: 2. Here the CDR3 reads CASSYGTSNQETQYF. The CDR3 DNA sequence: TGTGCCAGCAGTTACGGGACTAGTAACCAAGAGACCCAGTACTTC.

This clone has just one count. This chain links TRBV6-5 with TRBJ1-2; D gene unclear. Germline V gene sequence: CDR1 MNHEY, CDR2 SVGAGI. The length of the CDR3 is 14 residues. V was cut by 0 bases and J by 4 bases, with 9 bases left in between. The CDR3 sequence is CASSYSREPYGYTF. In nucleotides, the CDR3 is TGTGCCAGCAGTTACTCGAGGGAACCCTATGGCTACACCTTC.